Listed here are 5 T cell receptor beta chains from one sample, sequenced in a study of cytomegalovirus exposure and HLA in healthy donors. 13 Jbeta primers and 60 Vbeta primers were used for the PCR. The table came from immunoSEQ multiplex PCR; TCRdb's copy has only in-frame clones and leaves some out. The sample holds 45,000 to 65,000 clones, roughly 85% seen once. The specimen was PBMCs. These receptors all come from a woman aged 18-30 years in good health and CMV-seronegative.

V usage is TRBV28 and J usage is TRBJ2-3; 8 positions match TRBD2. CDR3 length: 15 amino acids. V shed 6 bases and J 6 bases; nucleotides not matched to a gene: 11. Germline V gene lookup returns CDR1 MDHEN and CDR2 SYDVKM. CDR3 amino acids: CASSQPAGVADTQYF. The DNA for the CDR3 is TGTGCCAGCAGCCAGCCAGCGGGAGTCGCTGATACGCAGTATTTT.

This rearrangement joins TRBV9 to TRBJ2-3, with D tentatively TRBD1 (6 bases). Trimming pared 3 bases from V and 6 bases from J, leaving 8 bases between. CDR1 and CDR2 from the germline V gene are SGDLS and YYNGEE. CDR3 size: 12 residues. The CDR3 region has the DNA TGTGCCAGCAGCGGGGGGCCGGATACGCAGTATTTT. It encodes CASSGGPDTQYF.

The chain uses TRBV27 and TRBJ2-6; no clear D. CDR1 and CDR2 from the germline V gene are MNHEY and SMNVEV (reference sequence). Trimming stripped 4 bases from V and 0 bases from J, with 7 bases between. The CDR3 is 15 residues long. Written as DNA, the CDR3 is TGTGCCAGCAGTTCCTTTTTCTCTGGGGCCAACGTCCTGACTTTC. This codes for CASSSFFSGANVLTF.

J is TRBJ2-7 and V is TRBV11-2; TRBD1 matches 9 bases. V trimming: 5 bases; J trimming: 2 bases; junction bases outside the gene matches: 10. From germline, CDR1 is SGHAT and CDR2 FQNNGV. The CDR3 length is 16 residues. The CDR3 nucleotides are TGTGCCAGCAGCCACCCTACAGGGGGCACTCCCTACGAGCAGTACTTC. The encoded protein is CASSHPTGGTPYEQYF.

The chain joins TRBV19 to TRBJ2-7; the match to TRBD1 covers 7 bases. Germline V lookup: CDR1 LNHDA, CDR2 SQIVND (reference sequence). The J segment lost 5 bases and the V segment lost 5 bases, leaving 3 bases of the junction unmatched. The CDR3 runs to 12 residues. The CDR3 DNA sequence: TGTGCCAGTAGTGGAACAGGGGACGAGCAGTACTTC. It translates to CASSGTGDEQYF.